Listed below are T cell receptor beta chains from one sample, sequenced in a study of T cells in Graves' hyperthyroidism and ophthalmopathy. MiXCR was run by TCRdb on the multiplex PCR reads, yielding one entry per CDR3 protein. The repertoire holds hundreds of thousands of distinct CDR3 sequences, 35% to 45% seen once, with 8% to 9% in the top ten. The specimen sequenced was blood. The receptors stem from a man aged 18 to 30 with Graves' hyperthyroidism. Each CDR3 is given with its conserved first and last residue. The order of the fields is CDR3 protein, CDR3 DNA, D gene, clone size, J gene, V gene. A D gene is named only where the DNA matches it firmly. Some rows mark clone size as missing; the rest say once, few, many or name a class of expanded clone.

CSAIAGQETQYF,TGCAGTGCTATTGCGGGGCAAGAGACCCAGTACTTC,NA,many,TRBJ2-5,TRBV20-1
CASSPRDSAGNTIYF,TGCGCCAGCAGCCCGCGGGACAGTGCTGGAAACACCATATATTTT,TRBD1,NA,TRBJ1-3,TRBV5-1
CSAAGASYEQYF,TGCAGTGCGGCGGGGGCCTCCTACGAGCAGTACTTC,NA,NA,TRBJ2-7,TRBV20-1
CASSLDHGAYGYTF,TGTGCCAGCAGCTTGGACCACGGAGCCTATGGCTACACCTTC,NA,NA,TRBJ1-2,TRBV7-9
CASSLRTPGEKLFF,TGTGCCAGCAGCTTAAGGACGCCTGGTGAAAAACTGTTTTTT,NA,few,TRBJ1-4,TRBV7-2
CASSMQGGLNTEAFF,TGTGCCAGTAGTATGCAAGGCGGATTGAACACTGAAGCTTTCTTT,NA,few,TRBJ1-1,TRBV19
CASSLEGFYGYTF,TGTGCCAGCAGCTTAGAGGGATTCTATGGCTACACCTTC,NA,NA,TRBJ1-2,TRBV7-9
CASSHISGTELFF,TGTGCCAGCAGCCACATCTCCGGGACAGAACTGTTTTTT,TRBD1,few,TRBJ1-4,TRBV3-1
CATSSRHPPHEKLFF,TGTGCCACCAGCAGCCGACACCCACCGCATGAAAAACTGTTTTTT,NA,NA,TRBJ1-4,TRBV15
CASSQAPANEKLFF,TGTGCCAGTAGTCAAGCCCCGGCTAATGAAAAACTGTTTTTT,NA,many,TRBJ1-4,TRBV19
CASRDRGLTETQYF,TGTGCCAGTAGGGACAGGGGGCTGACAGAGACCCAGTACTTC,TRBD1,few,TRBJ2-5,TRBV6-6
CASSLLWDRDKTGELFF,TGTGCCAGCAGCCTCCTATGGGACAGGGACAAGACCGGGGAGCTGTTTTTT,TRBD1,NA,TRBJ2-2,TRBV7-9
CASRVLGDTEAFF,TGTGCCAGCAGGGTCCTTGGGGACACTGAAGCTTTCTTT,NA,NA,TRBJ1-1,TRBV2
CASSWGTGADEQYF,TGCGCCAGCAGCTGGGGGACAGGGGCCGACGAGCAGTACTTC,TRBD1,many,TRBJ2-7,TRBV5-1
CSSRQGTVETQYF,TGCAGCTCCCGGCAGGGCACGGTTGAGACCCAGTACTTC,NA,many,TRBJ2-5,TRBV29-1
CASSFTSNTDRRYYEQYF,TGCGCCAGCAGCTTTACATCCAATACGGACAGGAGGTACTACGAGCAGTACTTC,TRBD1,NA,TRBJ2-7,TRBV5-1
CASSSVPSGQGWETQYF,TGTGCCAGCAGCTCCGTCCCCTCGGGACAGGGTTGGGAGACCCAGTACTTC,TRBD1,many,TRBJ2-5,TRBV12-3/TRBV12-4
CATGLYSNQPQHF,TGTGCCACCGGGCTGTATAGCAATCAGCCCCAGCATTTT,NA,NA,TRBJ1-5,TRBV10-3
CASRKNRQDLMAGTF,TGTGCCAGCAGGAAGAACCGCCAGGACCTTATGGCGGGCACCTTC,NA,many,TRBJ1-2,TRBV7-2
CASSLAGQGKRPQHF,TGTGCCAGCAGTTTAGCGGGACAGGGGAAGAGGCCCCAGCATTTT,TRBD1,NA,TRBJ1-5,TRBV12-3/TRBV12-4
CASYGTGSRTEAFF,TGTGCCAGCTACGGGACAGGGTCGCGCACTGAAGCTTTCTTT,TRBD1,NA,TRBJ1-1,TRBV5-5
CASSFGGGGEQYF,TGTGCCAGCAGCTTCGGAGGGGGCGGGGAGCAGTACTTC,NA,NA,TRBJ2-7,TRBV5-6
CASSVNIGSEQYF,TGCGCCAGCAGCGTCAATATAGGGAGCGAGCAGTACTTC,NA,few,TRBJ2-7,TRBV5-1
CASSQGDSGNTEAFF,TGTGCCAGCAGCCAAGGGGACAGCGGGAACACTGAAGCTTTCTTT,TRBD1,few,TRBJ1-1,TRBV9
CASSQEDRGSEAFF,TGTGCCAGCAGCCAAGAGGACAGGGGGAGTGAAGCTTTCTTT,TRBD1,NA,TRBJ1-1,TRBV3-1
CASSQETSGTGKNF,TGCGCCAGCAGCCAGGAAACCTCCGGGACAGGAAAAAACTTT,TRBD1,NA,TRBJ1-4,TRBV4-1
CASSPNQGRGEETQYF,TGCGCTAGCAGCCCCAATCAGGGGCGGGGCGAAGAGACCCAGTACTTC,NA,NA,TRBJ2-5,TRBV5-1
CASSVSGTGNYEQYF,TGTGCCAGTAGTGTCTCCGGGACAGGGAACTACGAGCAGTACTTC,TRBD1,few,TRBJ2-7,TRBV19
CATSRRLPSPGTGLGGYTF,TGTGCCACCAGCAGACGACTTCCAAGTCCCGGGACAGGGTTAGGTGGCTACACCTTC,TRBD1,many,TRBJ1-2,TRBV15
CASSLPDRWDSPLHF,TGTGCCAGCAGCCTCCCGGATAGGTGGGATTCACCCCTCCACTTT,NA,many,TRBJ1-6,TRBV7-2
CAISGGREDQPQHF,TGTGCCATCAGTGGGGGAAGGGAAGATCAGCCCCAGCATTTT,NA,many,TRBJ1-5,TRBV10-3
CASSPPLQGLHTEAFF,TGTGCCAGCAGCCCACCCCTACAGGGGTTGCACACTGAAGCTTTCTTT,TRBD1,few,TRBJ1-1,TRBV7-9
CSASLGGNYGYTF,TGCAGTGCTAGCTTGGGGGGGAACTATGGCTACACCTTC,NA,few,TRBJ1-2,TRBV20-1
CASSPREWGEKLFF,TGTGCCAGCAGCCCCCGGGAATGGGGTGAAAAACTGTTTTTT,NA,once,TRBJ1-4,TRBV7-6
CASSSSRQDRAFF,TGTGCCAGCAGTTCCTCACGACAGGACCGAGCTTTCTTT,NA,many,TRBJ1-1,TRBV27
CASRVGTSAALGTQYF,TGTGCCAGCAGGGTCGGGACTAGCGCCGCCTTAGGGACCCAGTACTTC,TRBD2,NA,TRBJ2-5,TRBV2
CASSQETVYRAQYF,TGCGCCAGCAGCCAAGAGACGGTCTACCGCGCGCAGTACTTC,NA,few,TRBJ2-7,TRBV4-1
CASATGTGRNQPQHF,TGTGCCAGCGCCACCGGGACAGGGAGAAATCAGCCCCAGCATTTT,TRBD1,NA,TRBJ1-5,TRBV10-3
CASSQVEGMNTEAFF,TGTGCCAGCAGCCAAGTAGAAGGGATGAACACCGAAGCTTTCTTT,NA,few,TRBJ1-1,TRBV7-2
CASSQEVASEIETQYF,TGCGCCAGCAGCCAAGAAGTGGCCAGCGAGATTGAGACCCAGTACTTC,NA,NA,TRBJ2-5,TRBV4-3
CAISGALMSEQYF,TGTGCCATCAGTGGGGCGCTTATGTCCGAGCAGTACTTC,NA,NA,TRBJ2-7,TRBV10-3
CASSFFLEVQYF,TGTGCCAGCAGCTTTTTCTTAGAGGTCCAGTACTTC,NA,many,TRBJ2-5,TRBV7-2
CASSAAFF,TGTGCCAGCAGTGCGGCTTTCTTT,NA,few,TRBJ1-1,TRBV6-6
CASQGTANTEAFF,TGTGCCAGCCAGGGGACTGCGAACACTGAAGCTTTCTTT,NA,NA,TRBJ1-1,TRBV6-5
CASSGEGQDYGYTF,TGTGCCAGCAGTGGCGAGGGGCAGGACTATGGCTACACCTTC,NA,NA,TRBJ1-2,TRBV25-1
CACSAGTSSGQPQHF,TGTGCCTGCAGTGCTGGGACGTCGAGCGGTCAGCCCCAGCATTTT,NA,NA,TRBJ1-5,TRBV2
CASSLAYRGAGELFF,TGTGCCAGCAGTTTAGCATACCGGGGCGCCGGGGAGCTGTTTTTT,NA,NA,TRBJ2-2,TRBV12-3/TRBV12-4
CASSFAGEGYTF,TGTGCCAGCAGCTTCGCGGGGGAAGGCTACACCTTC,NA,many,TRBJ1-2,TRBV11-3
CAISFFTETGNGYTF,TGTGCCATCAGTTTCTTCACCGAGACAGGGAATGGCTACACCTTC,TRBD1,NA,TRBJ1-2,TRBV10-3
CASSLDSLTEAFF,TGCGCCAGCAGCTTGGACAGCCTTACTGAAGCTTTCTTT,NA,NA,TRBJ1-1,TRBV5-1
CAISEASVGTQHF,TGTGCCATCAGTGAGGCAAGCGTGGGGACCCAGCATTTT,NA,NA,TRBJ1-5,TRBV10-3
CSASRPAPAEAFF,TGCAGTGCTAGTCGACCGGCCCCGGCTGAGGCTTTCTTT,NA,many,TRBJ1-1,TRBV20-1
CASSGLSPAPGEQYF,TGTGCCAGCAGTGGATTGAGCCCTGCCCCGGGTGAGCAGTACTTC,NA,once,TRBJ2-7,TRBV2